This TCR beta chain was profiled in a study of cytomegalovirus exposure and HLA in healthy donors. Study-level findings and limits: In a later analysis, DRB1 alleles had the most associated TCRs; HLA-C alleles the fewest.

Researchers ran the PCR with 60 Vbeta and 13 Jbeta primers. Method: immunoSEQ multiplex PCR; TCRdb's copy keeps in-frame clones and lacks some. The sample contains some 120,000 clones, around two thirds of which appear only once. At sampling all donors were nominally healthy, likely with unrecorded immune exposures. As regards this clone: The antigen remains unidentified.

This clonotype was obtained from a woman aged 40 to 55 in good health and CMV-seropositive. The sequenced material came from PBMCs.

CDR3 protein: CASRLRLAGGPGDQETQYF. The CDR3 nucleotides are TGTGCCAGCAGATTGAGACTAGCGGGAGGGCCGGGGGATCAAGAGACCCAGTACTTC. The chain recombines TRBV7-6 with TRBJ2-5, with 14 bases that match TRBD2. CDR1 SGHVS and CDR2 FNYEAQ come from the germline V gene. The J segment lost 2 bases and the V segment lost 6 bases, leaving 14 bases of the junction unmatched. The length of the CDR3 is 19 residues. Combining the CDR3 with reference TRBV7-6 and TRBJ2-5 gives the whole variable domain GAGVSQSPRYKVTKRGQDVALRCDPISGHVSLYWYRQALGQGPEFLTYFNYEAQQDKSGLPNDRFSAERPEGSISTLTIQRTEQRDSAMYRCASRLRLAGGPGDQETQYFGPGTRLLVL.